This T cell receptor beta chain emerged from a study of blood T cell repertoires in COVID-19. The wider study: The study drew acute and convalescent COVID-19 samples from the United States, Italy and Spain. T cells, B-cell-depleted T cells, or PBMCs provided the cDNA or gDNA that served as material.

This clone has only one observation. Germline V lookup: CDR1 MGHRA, CDR2 YSYEKL. The CDR3 loop spans 20 amino acids. The V segment lost 2 bases and the J segment 6 bases; nucleotides outside the gene matches: 22. Original processing methods: Using reference gene primer amplification, nucleated cell counts were estimated. Method: immunoSEQ multiplex PCR; TCRdb's copy keeps in-frame clones and lacks some. V and J calls and clone size are copied from that table; D and trimming were computed from the DNA. Of about 250,000 clones listed, 70% to 90% are singletons. Source material: peripheral blood. The chain couples TRBV4-1 to TRBJ2-3; 8 positions agree with TRBD2. The sequence came from a woman aged 40 to 50 who had recovered from COVID-19. This CDR3 reads CASSQWRQRTSRRSADTQYF. The CDR3 DNA reads TGCGCCAGCAGCCAATGGCGTCAGAGGACTAGCAGGAGGTCAGCCGATACGCAGTATTTT.